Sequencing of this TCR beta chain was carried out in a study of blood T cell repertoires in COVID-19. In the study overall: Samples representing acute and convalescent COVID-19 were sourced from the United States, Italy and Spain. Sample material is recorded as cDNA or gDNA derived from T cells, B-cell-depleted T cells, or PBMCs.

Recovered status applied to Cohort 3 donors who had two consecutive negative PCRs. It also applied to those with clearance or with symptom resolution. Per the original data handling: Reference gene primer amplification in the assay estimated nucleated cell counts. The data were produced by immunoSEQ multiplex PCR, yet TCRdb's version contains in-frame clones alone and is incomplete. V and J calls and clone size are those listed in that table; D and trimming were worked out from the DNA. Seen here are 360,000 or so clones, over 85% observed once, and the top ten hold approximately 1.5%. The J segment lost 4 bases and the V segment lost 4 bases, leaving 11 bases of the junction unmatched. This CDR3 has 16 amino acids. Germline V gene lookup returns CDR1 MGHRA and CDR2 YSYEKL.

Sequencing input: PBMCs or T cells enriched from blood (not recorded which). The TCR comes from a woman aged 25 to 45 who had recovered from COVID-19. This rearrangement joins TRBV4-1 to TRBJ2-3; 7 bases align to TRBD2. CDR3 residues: CASSPVAGTSSDTQYF. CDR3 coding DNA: TGCGCCAGCAGCCCGGTAGCGGGCACTTCGTCAGATACGCAGTATTTT.